The clone carrying this T cell receptor beta chain was seen more than once but under ten times. The CDR3 loop spans 13 amino acids. Trimming stripped 5 bases from V and 4 bases from J, with 9 bases between. The germline V gene has CDR1 SNHLY and CDR2 FYNNEI. Libraries were prepared by immunoSEQ multiplex PCR; TCRdb keeps only in-frame clonotypes and omits some of them. The sample records about 70,000 clones, around 86% being singletons. The data originate from a study of blood T cell repertoires in COVID-19. The chain couples TRBV2 to TRBJ2-1, with D perhaps TRBD1 (5 bases). The clonotype comes from a woman in her sixties or seventies with acute or convalescent COVID-19. Sequenced material: peripheral blood. The CDR3 bases are TGTGCCAGCAGTTTAAGGGGATACAATGAGCAGTTCTTC. Encoded protein: CASSLRGYNEQFF.